This T cell receptor beta chain comes out of a study of shared clonotypes between healthy human individuals. At the level of the study: Sampling drew on donors who were a couple of women and three men aged 18 to 49. Three plates each covered CD4 naive and memory; CD8 naive two, CD8 memory one. Study findings and constraints: Some clonotypes were shared by all four sorted-subset donors, while others were not shared. The non-shared ones had lower generation probabilities than the shared ones.

CD45RO-negative, CCR7-positively selected cells formed the naive CD8 fraction, excluding terminally differentiated effector memory CD45RA+ cells. Donors, without exception, were Caucasian adults residing in Nashville, Tennessee. This CDR3 comprises 15 residues. Trimming pared 1 base from V and 2 bases from J, leaving 12 bases between. CDR1 and CDR2 from the germline V gene are MGHRA and YSYEKL. Using immunoSEQ multiplex PCR, the repertoire was profiled, and TCRdb retains in-frame clones only, with some absent. Of approximately 2,000,000 clones listed, roughly 93% are singletons. Regarding this clone: Its antigen is undetermined.

The gene calls are TRBV4-1 and TRBJ2-7; possibly TRBD1 for D (6 bases). The material sequenced was naive CD8+ T cells from PBMCs. This sequence was found in a man aged 18 to 29 in good health. Some clones in this sample may be carry-over from other donors' samples. The CDR3, as DNA: TGCGCCAGCAGCCAAGGGTCAGGGGCGACCTACGAGCAGTACTTC. This codes for CASSQGSGATYEQYF.